This TCR beta chain emerged from a study of blood T cell repertoires in COVID-19. Study summary: The origin of the acute and convalescent COVID-19 samples was the United States, Italy and Spain. T cells, B-cell-depleted T cells, or PBMCs provided the cDNA or gDNA that served as material.

This CDR3 spans 15 amino acids. Germline lookup yields CDR1 MNHEY and CDR2 SVGAGI. V shed 8 bases and J 7 bases; nucleotides not matched to a gene: 13. Per the original methods: Estimates of nucleated cell counts were drawn from the amplification of reference gene primers. Method: immunoSEQ multiplex PCR; TCRdb's copy keeps in-frame clones and lacks some. Clone size and the V and J calls come from that table; the DNA yielded D and trimming. The data contain about 230,000 clones, around 78% of them singletons. This receptor was identified in a woman between 70 and 85 years old with active or convalescent COVID-19. Sequencing input: peripheral blood. V gene TRBV6-5 combines with J gene TRBJ1-5; 8 bases are shared with TRBD1. CDR3 residues: CASSSTGTGQQPQHF. The CDR3 DNA is TGTGCCAGCTCATCTACCGGGACAGGTCAACAGCCCCAGCATTTT.